This T cell receptor beta chain was profiled in a study of T cell repertoires in cytomegalovirus infection. Study summary: In public TCR beta signatures, there were indications of both CMV infection and matching HLA type.

Using its own MiXCR run on the reads, TCRdb lists one record per CDR3 protein. The repertoire holds 200,000 to 300,000 distinct CDR3 sequences, with 10% to 15% as singletons. There are many counts of this clonotype. The V gene end was trimmed by 4 bases and the J gene end by 3 bases; junction bases not matched to a gene: 8. The length of the CDR3 is 16 residues. CDR1 and CDR2 from the germline V gene are LNHDA and SQIVND (reference sequence). The chain joins TRBV19 to TRBJ2-5; TRBD2 aligns across 10 bases. The receptor comes from a human donor in good health (CMV status not recorded). Some clones in this sample may be carry-over from other donors' samples. Specimen: PBMCs. CDR3: CASSKAGGPPEETQYF. CDR3 DNA sequence: TGTGCCAGTAGTAAAGCGGGAGGGCCCCCCGAAGAGACCCAGTACTTC.